A selection of T cell receptor beta chains follows, all from one sample in a study of T cell responses to AZD1222 COVID-19 vaccine. Repertoires were generated with immunoSEQ multiplex PCR, while TCRdb's copy carries only in-frame clones and drops some. The repertoire holds some 89,000 clones, with more than 75% as singletons. Specimen: peripheral blood, collected on day 0 of MenACWY control vaccination. The source is an adult in good health. The CDR3 runs from the conserved cysteine through the conserved F or W. D genes are given only for firm matches. Clone size is stated in some rows and not others, as once, few, many or a class when expanded.

J gene | D gene | V gene | clone size | CDR3 protein | CDR3 DNA
TRBJ1-2 | NA | TRBV12-3/TRBV12-4 | NA | CASSPLWGYTF | TGTGCCAGCAGTCCCCTATGGGGCTACACCTTC
TRBJ2-1 | TRBD2 | TRBV19 | NA | CASTPGTTYNEQFF | TGTGCCAGTACCCCCGGGACTACGTACAATGAGCAGTTCTTC
TRBJ2-1 | NA | TRBV10-2 | NA | CASSGQAAYNEQFF | TGCGCCAGCAGTGGACAGGCAGCCTACAATGAGCAGTTCTTC
TRBJ2-6 | TRBD1 | TRBV9 | NA | CASSVLQGDSGANVLTF | TGTGCCAGCAGCGTACTACAGGGGGACTCTGGGGCCAACGTCCTGACTTTC
TRBJ1-3 | NA | TRBV6-5 | NA | CASSYSIPQEANTIYF | TGTGCCAGCAGTTACTCGATCCCCCAGGAGGCAAACACCATATATTTT
TRBJ1-4 | NA | TRBV5-8 | NA | CASSLAGTRAGKLFF | TGTGCCAGCAGCTTGGCCGGGACACGGGCCGGAAAACTGTTTTTT
TRBJ1-2 | NA | TRBV27 | NA | CASSQQSRDGYTF | TGTGCCAGCAGCCAGCAAAGCAGGGACGGGTACACCTTC
TRBJ1-2 | TRBD1 | TRBV29-1 | few | CSVEERTGFGYGYTF | TGCAGCGTTGAAGAGCGGACAGGGTTCGGCTATGGCTACACCTTC
TRBJ2-1 | NA | TRBV6-2/TRBV6-3 | NA | CASSQKAFRAHQFF | TGTGCCAGCAGCCAGAAGGCGTTCAGGGCCCATCAGTTCTTC
TRBJ2-3 | NA | TRBV4-3 | NA | CASSEPLRTGDTRTDTQYF | TGCGCCAGCAGCGAACCCTTACGGACTGGGGACACTCGCACAGATACGCAGTATTTT
TRBJ1-1 | NA | TRBV7-9 | NA | CASSIGPDTEAFF | TGTGCCAGCAGCATCGGGCCCGACACTGAAGCTTTCTTT
TRBJ2-1 | NA | TRBV28 | NA | CASSSPPRATLENEQFF | TGTGCCAGCAGTTCTCCCCCCAGGGCCACCCTTGAGAATGAGCAGTTCTTC
TRBJ1-5 | NA | TRBV25-1 | NA | CASSPLGGNQPQHF | TGTGCCAGCAGTCCCCTAGGAGGCAATCAGCCCCAGCATTTT
TRBJ1-5 | NA | TRBV5-5 | NA | CASSLLGRVPQHF | TGTGCCAGCAGCTTGCTGGGCAGGGTGCCCCAGCATTTT
TRBJ2-5 | NA | TRBV13 | NA | CASSFRDGGWGEETQYF | TGTGCCAGCAGTTTCCGGGACGGCGGATGGGGGGAAGAGACCCAGTACTTC
TRBJ1-1 | NA | TRBV5-1 | NA | CASSLSTRALATEAFF | TGCGCCAGCAGCTTGTCAACCAGGGCTTTGGCCACTGAAGCTTTCTTT
TRBJ1-5 | NA | TRBV21-1 | NA | CASSLGYIRGGNQPQHF | TGTGCCAGCAGCCTAGGATATATCAGGGGGGGCAATCAGCCCCAGCATTTT
TRBJ1-2 | NA | TRBV6-5 | NA | CASSYKAEYGYTF | TGTGCCAGCAGTTATAAAGCGGAGTATGGCTACACCTTC
TRBJ2-1 | TRBD2 | TRBV24-1 | NA | CATSDPGTSGRANEQFF | TGTGCCACCAGTGACCCCGGGACTAGCGGGAGGGCCAATGAGCAGTTCTTC
TRBJ2-2 | NA | TRBV3-1/TRBV3-2 | NA | CASSLPGRSAANTGELFF | TGTGCCAGCAGCCTCCCGGGACGTTCCGCCGCGAACACCGGGGAGCTGTTTTTT
TRBJ2-5 | NA | TRBV5-4 | NA | CASSTGSGTETQYF | TGTGCCAGCAGTACCGGGAGTGGGACAGAGACCCAGTACTTC
TRBJ1-2 | NA | TRBV6-2/TRBV6-3 | NA | CASSYPGAGVFGYTF | TGTGCCAGCAGTTACCCTGGGGCAGGGGTATTTGGCTACACCTTC
TRBJ2-1 | TRBD2 | TRBV5-4 | once | CASSLRGGRGNEQFF | TGTGCCAGCAGCTTGCGGGGGGGTAGAGGGAATGAGCAGTTCTTC
TRBJ2-1 | NA | TRBV5-1 | NA | CASTGGSTDNEQFF | TGCGCCAGCACCGGCGGATCTACTGACAATGAGCAGTTCTTC